These 7 T cell receptor beta chains were all obtained from the same sample, sequenced in a study of blood T cell repertoires in COVID-19. Data came from immunoSEQ multiplex PCR; TCRdb stores just in-frame clones and leaves some out. The table has about 39,000 clones, more than 75% seen once; the top ten hold less than 25%. Sequencing was performed on peripheral blood. Source of these receptors: a man aged 50-60 years with active or convalescent COVID-19.

J is TRBJ2-7 and V is TRBV5-6; D not resolved. CDR1 SGHDT and CDR2 YYEEEE come from the germline V gene. Trimming shortened V by 0 bases and J by 0 bases, and 7 bases separated the two germline ends. The CDR3 runs to 14 residues. The CDR3 coding sequence is TGTGCCAGCAGCTTGGGTGTCAACTCCTACGAGCAGTACTTC. This codes for CASSLGVNSYEQYF.

The V and J genes are TRBV9 and TRBJ2-1; TRBD1 agrees at 11 bases. The CDR3 has 15 residues. J was trimmed by 5 bases and V by 0 bases; bases with no gene match: 1. CDR1 is SGDLS, CDR2 YYNGEE, per germline. The CDR3 DNA follows: TGTGCCAGCAGCGTAGTGGGACAGGGGGACAATGAGCAGTTCTTC. It translates to CASSVVGQGDNEQFF.

The chain joins TRBV30 to TRBJ2-5; D gene uncertain. The CDR3 loop spans 13 amino acids. The V end lost 1 base, the J end lost 5 bases, and 11 bases lay between the germline ends. Per germline, CDR1 GTSNPN and CDR2 SVGIG (reference sequence). CDR3 in amino acids: CAWSDTSRETQYF. DNA for the CDR3: TGTGCCTGGAGTGATACGTCCCGGGAGACCCAGTACTTC.

V and J are TRBV7-2 and TRBJ2-1; a possible D gene is TRBD1 (6 bases). The CDR3 length is 13 residues. V dropped 5 bases and J dropped 5 bases, with 10 bases sitting between them. Germline V gene sequence: CDR1 SGHTA, CDR2 FQGNSA. For the CDR3, the DNA is TGTGCCAGCAGCACGACAGGCCACAATGAGCAGTTCTTC. As protein: CASSTTGHNEQFF.

J is TRBJ2-1 and V is TRBV7-8; D might be TRBD1 (5 bases). The CDR3 loop spans 14 amino acids. V shed 4 bases and J shed 1 base, with 8 bases lying between them. Germline V gene sequence: CDR1 SGHVS, CDR2 FQNEAQ. The CDR3 region has the DNA TGTGCCAGCAGCTCACAGGAATCCTACAATGAGCAGTTCTTC. Residues: CASSSQESYNEQFF. The full variable domain, completed using reference TRBV7-8 and TRBJ2-1, is GAGVSQSPRYKVAKRGQDVALRCDPISGHVSLFWYQQALGQGPEFLTYFQNEAQLDKSGLPSDRFFAERPEGSVSTLKIQRTQQEDSAVYLCASSSQESYNEQFFGPGTRLTVL.

The chain has TRBV6-6 and TRBJ2-3; weak D call: TRBD1 (5 bases). CDR1 and CDR2 from the germline V gene are MNHNY and SVGAGI (reference sequence). The CDR3 extends over 15 amino acids. The V and J ends lost 7 bases and 3 bases respectively, with 17 bases between them. CDR3 loop: CASILKGVGTDTQYF. The CDR3 nucleotides are TGTGCCAGCATCCTTAAAGGGGTAGGGACAGATACGCAGTATTTT.

The rearrangement links TRBV18 to TRBJ2-2, with a possible D match to TRBD1 (6 bases). Trimming stripped 3 bases from V and 1 base from J, with 12 bases between. The CDR3 runs 16 residues. In germline, CDR1 is KGHSH, CDR2 LQKENI. The CDR3 loop is CASSPGQRGNTGELFF. In nucleotides, the CDR3 is TGTGCCAGCTCACCGGGACAACGGGGGAACACCGGGGAGCTGTTTTTT.